This T cell receptor beta chain originates from a study of cytomegalovirus exposure and HLA in healthy donors. Study-level findings and limits: Several of the most significant clusters appeared linked to common viral pathogens, based on a later analysis. TCR beta chains numbering more than 150 were designated cytomegalovirus-associated.

Germline CDR1 SNHLY, CDR2 FYNNEI. The CDR3 runs to 15 residues. As regards this clone: Its antigen is not known. A junction end diverges from the germline sequence, so it may reflect a read error.

With 60 Vbeta and 13 Jbeta primers, the PCR was carried out. Clones were sequenced by immunoSEQ multiplex PCR, and TCRdb holds only the in-frame ones, with some missing. In the table there are some 140,000 clones, approximately 80% of which are singletons. All the people who gave samples were healthy bone marrow donors. The sample consisted of PBMCs. The clonotype originates from a woman aged 35 to 49 in good health and CMV-seropositive. This sequence joins TRBV2 and TRBJ1-5; D is unclear. CDR3 sequence: CASCEGGRSNQPQHF. DNA of the CDR3: TGTGCCAGCTGTGAAGGTGGCAGGAGCAATCAGCCCCAGCATTTT.